This TCR beta chain was documented in a study of CD8+ T cells in alopecia areata. The wider study: Each day, treated patients took oral tofacitinib twice, at 5 to 10 mg per dose. Study-wide results and limits: Higher clonality than in normal scalp was seen in lesional scalp, especially alopecia totalis/universalis. One nonresponder makes the tie between baseline CD8+ expansion and response uncertain.

As for treatment: oral pan-JAK inhibitor, 5-10 mg twice daily. Both peripheral blood and punch biopsies of lesional scalp skin were obtained from patients who had alopecia areata. In the case of this clone: Its specificity is not known.

Extracted from the samples, RNA was reverse transcribed into cDNA to serve as the sequencing template. The assay was immunoSEQ multiplex PCR, and TCRdb's table has in-frame clones only and misses some. The sample shows a few hundred thousand clones, about three fifths of them seen only once. V was pared by 7 bases and J by 14 bases, with 23 bases between. The CDR3 is 13 residues long. CDR1 is MGHDK and CDR2 is SYGVNS in the germline V gene. The rearrangement uses TRBV25-1 and TRBJ1-2, with D hard to call. The TCR originated in a human donor with alopecia areata. The input for sequencing was CD4+ T cells sorted from blood, taken between weeks 51 and 52, from a patient treated with tofacitinib. Here the CDR3 reads CASIVGPGDQLTF. In nucleotides, the CDR3 is TGTGCCAGCATCGTGGGCCCCGGAGACCAGCTGACCTTC.